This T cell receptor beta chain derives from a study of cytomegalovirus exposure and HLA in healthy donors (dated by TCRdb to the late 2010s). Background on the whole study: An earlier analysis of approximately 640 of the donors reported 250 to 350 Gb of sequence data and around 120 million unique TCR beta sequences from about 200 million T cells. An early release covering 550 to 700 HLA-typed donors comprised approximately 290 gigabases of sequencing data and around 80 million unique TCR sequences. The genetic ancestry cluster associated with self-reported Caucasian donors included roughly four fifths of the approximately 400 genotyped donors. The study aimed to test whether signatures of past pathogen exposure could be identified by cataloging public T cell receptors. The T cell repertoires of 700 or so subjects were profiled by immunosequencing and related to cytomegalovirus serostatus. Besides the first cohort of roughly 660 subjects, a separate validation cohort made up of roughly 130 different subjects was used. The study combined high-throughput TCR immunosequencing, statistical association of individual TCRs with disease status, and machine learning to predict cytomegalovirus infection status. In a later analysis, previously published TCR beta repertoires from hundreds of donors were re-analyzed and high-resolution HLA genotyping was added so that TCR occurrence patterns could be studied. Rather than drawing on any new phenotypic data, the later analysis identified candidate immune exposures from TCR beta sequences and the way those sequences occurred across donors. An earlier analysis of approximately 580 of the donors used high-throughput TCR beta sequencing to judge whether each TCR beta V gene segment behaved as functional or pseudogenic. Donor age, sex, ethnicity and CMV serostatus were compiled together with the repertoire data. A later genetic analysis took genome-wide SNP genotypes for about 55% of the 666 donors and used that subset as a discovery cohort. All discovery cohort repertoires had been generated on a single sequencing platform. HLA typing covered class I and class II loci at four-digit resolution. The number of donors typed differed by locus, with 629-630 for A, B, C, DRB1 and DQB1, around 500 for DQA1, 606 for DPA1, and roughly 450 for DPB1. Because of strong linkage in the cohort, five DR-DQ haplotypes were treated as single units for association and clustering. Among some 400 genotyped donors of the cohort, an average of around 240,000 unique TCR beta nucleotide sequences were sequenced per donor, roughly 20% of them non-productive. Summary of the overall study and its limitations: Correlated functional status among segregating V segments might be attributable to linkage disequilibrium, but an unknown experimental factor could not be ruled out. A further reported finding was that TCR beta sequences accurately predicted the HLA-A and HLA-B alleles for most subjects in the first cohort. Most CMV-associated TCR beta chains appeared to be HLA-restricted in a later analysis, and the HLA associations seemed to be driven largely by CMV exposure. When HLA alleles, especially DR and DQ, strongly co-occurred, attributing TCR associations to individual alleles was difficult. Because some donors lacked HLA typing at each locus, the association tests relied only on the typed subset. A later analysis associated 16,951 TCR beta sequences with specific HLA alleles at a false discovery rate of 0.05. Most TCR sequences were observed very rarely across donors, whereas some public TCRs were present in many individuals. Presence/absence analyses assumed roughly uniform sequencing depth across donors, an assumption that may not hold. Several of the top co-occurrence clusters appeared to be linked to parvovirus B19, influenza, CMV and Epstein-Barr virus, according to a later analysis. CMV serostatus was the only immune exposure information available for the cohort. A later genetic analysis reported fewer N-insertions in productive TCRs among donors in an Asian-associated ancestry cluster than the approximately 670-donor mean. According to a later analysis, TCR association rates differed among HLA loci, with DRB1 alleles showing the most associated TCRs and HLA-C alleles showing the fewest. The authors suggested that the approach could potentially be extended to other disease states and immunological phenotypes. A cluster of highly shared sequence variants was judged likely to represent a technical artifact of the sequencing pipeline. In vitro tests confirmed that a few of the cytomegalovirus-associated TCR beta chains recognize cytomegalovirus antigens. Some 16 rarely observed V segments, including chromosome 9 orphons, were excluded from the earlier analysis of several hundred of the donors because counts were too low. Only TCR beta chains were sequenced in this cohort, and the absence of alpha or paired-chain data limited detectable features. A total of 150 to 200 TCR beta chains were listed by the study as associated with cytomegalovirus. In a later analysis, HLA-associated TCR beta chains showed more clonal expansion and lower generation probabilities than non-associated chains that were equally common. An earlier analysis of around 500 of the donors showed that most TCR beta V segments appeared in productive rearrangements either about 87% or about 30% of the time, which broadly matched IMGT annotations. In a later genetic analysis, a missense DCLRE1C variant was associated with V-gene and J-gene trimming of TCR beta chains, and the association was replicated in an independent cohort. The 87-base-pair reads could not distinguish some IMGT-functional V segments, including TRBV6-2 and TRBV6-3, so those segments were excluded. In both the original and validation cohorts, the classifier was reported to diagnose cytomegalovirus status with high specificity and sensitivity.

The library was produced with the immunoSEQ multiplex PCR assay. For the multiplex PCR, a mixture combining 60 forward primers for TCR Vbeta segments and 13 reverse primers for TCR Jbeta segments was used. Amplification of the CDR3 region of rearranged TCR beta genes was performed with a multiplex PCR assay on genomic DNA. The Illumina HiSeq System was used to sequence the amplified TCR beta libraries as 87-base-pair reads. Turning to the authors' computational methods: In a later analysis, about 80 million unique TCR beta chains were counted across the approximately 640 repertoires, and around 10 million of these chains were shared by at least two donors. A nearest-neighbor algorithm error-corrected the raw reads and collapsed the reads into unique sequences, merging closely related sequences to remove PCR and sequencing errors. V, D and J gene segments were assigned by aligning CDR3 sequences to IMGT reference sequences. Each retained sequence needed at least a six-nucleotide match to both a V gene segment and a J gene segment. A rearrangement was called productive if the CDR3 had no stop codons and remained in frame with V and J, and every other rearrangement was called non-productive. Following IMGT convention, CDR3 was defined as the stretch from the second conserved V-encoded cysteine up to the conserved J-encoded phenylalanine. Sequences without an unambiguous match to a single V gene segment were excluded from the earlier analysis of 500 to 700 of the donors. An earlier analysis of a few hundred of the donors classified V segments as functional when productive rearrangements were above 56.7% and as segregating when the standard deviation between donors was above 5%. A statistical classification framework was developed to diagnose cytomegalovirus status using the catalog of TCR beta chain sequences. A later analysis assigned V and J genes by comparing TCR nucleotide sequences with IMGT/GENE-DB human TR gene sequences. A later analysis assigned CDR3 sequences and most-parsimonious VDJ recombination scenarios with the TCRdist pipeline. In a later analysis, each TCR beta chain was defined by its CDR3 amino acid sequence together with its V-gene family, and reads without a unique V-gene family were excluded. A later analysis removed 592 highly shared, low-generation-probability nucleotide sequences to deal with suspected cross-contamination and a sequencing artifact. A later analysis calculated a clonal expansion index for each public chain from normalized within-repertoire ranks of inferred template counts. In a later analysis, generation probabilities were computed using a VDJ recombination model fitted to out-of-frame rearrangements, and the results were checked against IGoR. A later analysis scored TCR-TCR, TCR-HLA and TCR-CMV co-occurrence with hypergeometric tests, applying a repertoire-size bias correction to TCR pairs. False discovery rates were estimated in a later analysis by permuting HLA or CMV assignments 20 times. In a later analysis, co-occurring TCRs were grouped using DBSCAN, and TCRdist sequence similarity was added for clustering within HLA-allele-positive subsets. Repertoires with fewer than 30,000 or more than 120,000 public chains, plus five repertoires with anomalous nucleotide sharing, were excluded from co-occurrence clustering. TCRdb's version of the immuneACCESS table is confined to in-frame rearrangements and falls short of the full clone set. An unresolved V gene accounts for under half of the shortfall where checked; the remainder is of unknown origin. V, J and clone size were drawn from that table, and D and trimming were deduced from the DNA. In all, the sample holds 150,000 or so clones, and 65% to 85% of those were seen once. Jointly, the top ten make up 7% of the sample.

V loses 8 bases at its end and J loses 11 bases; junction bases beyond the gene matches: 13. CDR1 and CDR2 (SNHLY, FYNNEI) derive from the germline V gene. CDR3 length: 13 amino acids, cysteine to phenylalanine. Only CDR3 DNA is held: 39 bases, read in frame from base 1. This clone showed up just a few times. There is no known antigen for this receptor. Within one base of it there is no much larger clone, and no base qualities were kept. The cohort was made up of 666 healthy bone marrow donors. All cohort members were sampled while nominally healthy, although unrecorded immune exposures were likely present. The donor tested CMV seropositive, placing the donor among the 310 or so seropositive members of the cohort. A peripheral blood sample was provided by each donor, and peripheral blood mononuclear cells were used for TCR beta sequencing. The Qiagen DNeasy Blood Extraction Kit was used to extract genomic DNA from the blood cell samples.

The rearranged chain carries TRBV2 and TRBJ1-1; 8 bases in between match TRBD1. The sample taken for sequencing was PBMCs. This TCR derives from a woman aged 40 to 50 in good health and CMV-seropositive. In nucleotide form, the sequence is TGTGCCAGCCTCCCGGACAGGGAAGTTGGGGCTTTCTTT. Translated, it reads CASLPDREVGAFF.